A selection of T cell receptor beta chains follows, all from one sample in a study of blood T cell repertoires in COVID-19. The repertoire was sequenced with immunoSEQ multiplex PCR; TCRdb's copy has only in-frame clones and lacks some. The table includes roughly 190,000 clones, over 75% detected once. Sequencing was performed on peripheral blood. The receptors shown here come from a woman in her 50s with acute or convalescent COVID-19. The CDR3 runs from the conserved cysteine through the conserved F or W. The D gene is left open where the match is weak. Clone size is shown for a subset of rows, as once, few, many or a class of expanded clone.

j_gene: TRBJ1-3
v_gene: TRBV9
d_gene: NA
abundance: NA
CDR3nt: TGTGCCAGCAGCGGCGGAGGAAGTACCTCTGGAAACACCATATATTTT
CDR3aa: CASSGGGSTSGNTIYF

j_gene: TRBJ2-5
v_gene: TRBV5-1
d_gene: TRBD1
abundance: NA
CDR3nt: TGCGCCAGCAGCTTGGGACAGGGGGCCGAGACCCAGTACTTC
CDR3aa: CASSLGQGAETQYF

j_gene: TRBJ2-2
v_gene: TRBV12-5
d_gene: NA
abundance: few
CDR3nt: TGTGCTAGTGCCCTTGCACAGATCGCGAACACCGGGGAGCTGTTTTTT
CDR3aa: CASALAQIANTGELFF

j_gene: TRBJ1-6
v_gene: TRBV6-5
d_gene: NA
abundance: few
CDR3nt: TGTGCCAGCAGCCTCCTAGACAGAGATTCACCCCTCCACTTT
CDR3aa: CASSLLDRDSPLHF

j_gene: TRBJ1-2
v_gene: TRBV6-2/TRBV6-3
d_gene: NA
abundance: NA
CDR3nt: TGTGCCAGCAGCCCACGACAGGTGCTTTTTTATGGCTACACCTTC
CDR3aa: CASSPRQVLFYGYTF

j_gene: TRBJ2-2
v_gene: TRBV19
d_gene: TRBD1
abundance: NA
CDR3nt: TGTGCCGTCCGGTTGGACAGGTTGAACACCGGGGAGCTGTTTTTT
CDR3aa: CAVRLDRLNTGELFF

j_gene: TRBJ2-1
v_gene: TRBV28
d_gene: TRBD2
abundance: NA
CDR3nt: TGTGCCAGCAGCGTCCCCCTTAGCGGGAGCAATGAGCAGTTCTTC
CDR3aa: CASSVPLSGSNEQFF

j_gene: TRBJ2-3
v_gene: TRBV14
d_gene: TRBD2
abundance: NA
CDR3nt: TGTGCCAGCAGCCCGCTAGCGGGGGTGTCCACAGATACGCAGTATTTT
CDR3aa: CASSPLAGVSTDTQYF

j_gene: TRBJ1-1
v_gene: TRBV27
d_gene: NA
abundance: NA
CDR3nt: TGTGCCAGCAGTTGGGGCAGGGACACTGAAGCTTTCTTT
CDR3aa: CASSWGRDTEAFF

j_gene: TRBJ1-1
v_gene: TRBV6-5
d_gene: NA
abundance: NA
CDR3nt: TGTGCCAGCAGCAGGCAGCTGAACACTGAAGCTTTCTTT
CDR3aa: CASSRQLNTEAFF

j_gene: TRBJ1-2
v_gene: TRBV12-3/TRBV12-4
d_gene: NA
abundance: NA
CDR3nt: TGTGCCAGCAGTTTGGGGGCGGATTCTGGCTACACCTTC
CDR3aa: CASSLGADSGYTF

j_gene: TRBJ2-2
v_gene: TRBV4-3
d_gene: NA
abundance: NA
CDR3nt: TGCGCCAGCAGCCAAGGCACCAGGGACGGGGAGCTGTTTTTT
CDR3aa: CASSQGTRDGELFF

j_gene: TRBJ1-2
v_gene: TRBV6-5
d_gene: NA
abundance: once
CDR3nt: TGTGCCAGCAGTTACTCGAGTGTGTCCTATGGCTACACCTTC
CDR3aa: CASSYSSVSYGYTF

j_gene: TRBJ2-3
v_gene: TRBV13
d_gene: NA
abundance: NA
CDR3nt: TGTGCCAGCAGCTTAAGGTTAGGGGCCTTGACAGATACGCAGTATTTT
CDR3aa: CASSLRLGALTDTQYF

j_gene: TRBJ2-1
v_gene: TRBV6-5
d_gene: NA
abundance: NA
CDR3nt: TGTGCCAGCAGTTACGGGCCGAATGAGCAGTTCTTC
CDR3aa: CASSYGPNEQFF

j_gene: TRBJ2-1
v_gene: TRBV2
d_gene: TRBD2
abundance: NA
CDR3nt: TGTGCCAGCAGTGAAGAGGGACTAAATACCAATGAGCAGTTCTTC
CDR3aa: CASSEEGLNTNEQFF

j_gene: TRBJ2-7
v_gene: TRBV27
d_gene: TRBD1
abundance: NA
CDR3nt: TGTGCCAGCAGTTGGGACAGGTTCTACGAGCAGTACTTC
CDR3aa: CASSWDRFYEQYF

j_gene: TRBJ2-1
v_gene: TRBV28
d_gene: TRBD1
abundance: NA
CDR3nt: TGTGCCAGCAGTTCACAGGGGGGACATGAGCAGTTCTTC
CDR3aa: CASSSQGGHEQFF

j_gene: TRBJ1-4
v_gene: TRBV18
d_gene: NA
abundance: few
CDR3nt: TGTGCCAGCTCTTATAATGAAAAACTGTTTTTT
CDR3aa: CASSYNEKLFF

j_gene: TRBJ2-3
v_gene: TRBV28
d_gene: NA
abundance: NA
CDR3nt: TGTGCCACCATTCCGGCGGGACAGAGCACAGATACGCAGTATTTT
CDR3aa: CATIPAGQSTDTQYF

j_gene: TRBJ2-7
v_gene: TRBV6-5
d_gene: TRBD1
abundance: few
CDR3nt: TGTGCCAGCAGGGGACAGGGAGGGCTCTACGAGCAGTACTTC
CDR3aa: CASRGQGGLYEQYF

j_gene: TRBJ1-2
v_gene: TRBV5-6
d_gene: TRBD1
abundance: NA
CDR3nt: TGTGCCAGCAGCTTGGTGGGACAGAGATATAGTAACTATGGCTACACCTTC
CDR3aa: CASSLVGQRYSNYGYTF